The clone carrying this TCR beta chain was found once. Antigen specificity is unknown. The sample comes from a study of graft-versus-host responses after intestinal transplantation. Produced via immunoSEQ multiplex PCR; TCRdb's table is partial and in-frame only. The data show some 90,000 clones, 80% to 95% seen once. The sequence derives from a human donor who received an intestinal transplant. The specimen comprised unstimulated CD8+ T cells sorted from spleen or lymph node cells, sampled before intestinal transplant.

CDR3 residues: CASSWTSETTDTQYF. CDR3 DNA: TGTGCCAGCAGCTGGACTAGCGAGACCACAGATACGCAGTATTTT. The rearrangement uses TRBV7-9 and TRBJ2-3; 9 bases map to TRBD2. CDR1 is SEHNR, CDR2 FQNEAQ, per germline (reference sequence). The J segment lost 2 bases and the V segment lost 4 bases, leaving 4 bases of the junction unmatched. The CDR3 length is 15 residues.